Below are 24 T cell receptor beta chains sequenced from a single sample in a study of human T cells and chemical hapten exposure (dated by TCRdb to the early 2020s). The library was made by RACE. Sequenced on a NextSeq 500. Clones were called with MiXCR by TCRdb after fastp trimmed the public reads at Q25, and only in-frame beta chains were retained. Records with the same CDR3 protein are collapsed into one entry carrying the most frequent genes and DNA. The table for this sample lists some 51,000 distinct CDR3 sequences; 9.4% of them were counted only once. The top ten clones comprise 13% to 15% of the sample. What this sample's time point label stands for: pre-sensitization, week 0. The treatment or condition label on this specimen signifies: therapeutic diphenylcyclopropenone sensitization with weekly scalp DPC. The sequencing used whole blood, collected in connection with sensitization to the hapten diphenylcyclopropenone (DPC). Source of these receptors: a woman in her 40s with alopecia areata. Some clones in this sample may be carry-over from other donors' samples.

This clonotype was counted at least ten times. The chain uses TRBV20-1 and TRBJ1-1, with D hard to call. The CDR3 covers 13 residues. Trimming stripped 0 bases from V and 1 base from J, with 6 bases between. The germline V gene encodes CDR1 DFQATT and CDR2 SNEGSKA (reference sequence). The CDR3 nucleotides are TGCAGTGCTAGAGATGACCCGAACACTGAAGCTTTCTTT. The encoded protein is CSARDDPNTEAFF.

This clonotype was picked up many times. CDR3 sequence: CASTPLEGKVTGELFF. CDR3 DNA sequence: TGTGCCAGTACCCCTCTTGAGGGGAAGGTCACCGGGGAGCTGTTTTTT. The V call is TRBV19, the J call TRBJ2-2, with D tentatively TRBD1 or TRBD2 (5 bases each). With 7 bases removed from V and 4 bases from J, the gap between germline ends came to 19 bases. The germline V gene encodes CDR1 LNHDA and CDR2 SQIVND (reference sequence). This CDR3 is built from 16 residues. Based on the CDR3 plus reference TRBV19 and TRBJ2-2, the full variable domain is DGGITQSPKYLFRKEGQNVTLSCEQNLNHDAMYWYRQDPGQGLRLIYYSQIVNDFQKGDIAEGYSVSREKKESFPLTVTSAQKNPTAFYLCASTPLEGKVTGELFFGEGSRLTVL.

This clonotype was counted ten times or more. The J gene is TRBJ1-2, the V gene TRBV3-1; weak D call: TRBD1 (5 bases). Between the trimmed V and J ends, which lost 4 bases and 7 bases, there was a span of 19 bases. The CDR3 contains 15 residues. Germline values: CDR1 LGHDT, CDR2 YNNKEL (reference sequence). CDR3 DNA sequence: TGTGCCAGCAGCCCGATGGACACCCTGACTGGTGGCTACACCTTC. Residues: CASSPMDTLTGGYTF.

This clonotype was observed many times. This chain uses TRBV20-1 with TRBJ2-7; 9 nucleotides align to TRBD1. Germline V gene lookup returns CDR1 DFQATT and CDR2 SNEGSKA (reference sequence). The CDR3 has 15 residues. Germline trimming cut 4 bases from V and 2 bases from J; bases unmatched to any gene: 9. CDR3 amino acids: CSAKTGTGSPYEQYF. CDR3 nucleotide sequence: TGCAGTGCTAAAACCGGGACAGGGAGTCCCTACGAGCAGTACTTC.

This clonotype has a handful of counts. The chain joins TRBV20-1 to TRBJ2-2, with 7 bases that match TRBD1. This CDR3 region has 14 residues. Germline V CDR1 and CDR2: DFQATT, SNEGSKA (reference sequence). J was trimmed by 5 bases and V by 3 bases; bases with no gene match: 6. The chain's CDR3 is CSARTTGSTGELFF. The CDR3 DNA follows: TGCAGTGCTAGGACGACAGGGAGTACCGGGGAGCTGTTTTTT.

There are many counts of this clonotype. This chain joins TRBV5-6 and TRBJ1-5, with D perhaps matching TRBD1 (5 bases). The V end lost 2 bases, the J end lost 1 base, and 7 bases lay between the germline ends. The V gene's germline CDR1 is SGHDT and CDR2 YYEEEE. This CDR3 is 14 amino acids long. The CDR3 region is CASSFGASNQPQHF. CDR3 DNA: TGTGCCAGCAGCTTCGGGGCAAGCAATCAGCCCCAGCATTTT.

This clonotype has just a few counts. The CDR3 nucleotides are TGTGCCAGCAGCGCCACCGGGACAGGGGGCGCCGAGCAGTACTTC. It codes for CASSATGTGGAEQYF. The rearrangement links TRBV9 to TRBJ2-7, with 12 bases that match TRBD1. The J segment lost 6 bases and the V segment lost 3 bases, leaving 7 bases of the junction unmatched. Germline V lookup: CDR1 SGDLS, CDR2 YYNGEE. This CDR3 contains 15 residues. The full variable domain, its missing parts supplied by reference TRBV9 and TRBJ2-7, is DSGVTQTPKHLITATGQRVTLRCSPRSGDLSVYWYQQSLDQGLQFLIQYYNGEERAKGNILERFSAQQFPDLHSELNLSSLELGDSALYFCASSATGTGGAEQYFGPGTRLTVT.

This clonotype was detected many times. V is TRBV5-6 and J is TRBJ2-7; unclear D gene. The CDR3 is 11 amino acids. V was cut by 3 bases and J by 4 bases, with 5 bases left in between. Germline V gives CDR1 SGHDT, CDR2 YYEEEE. The CDR3 loop is CASSSAYEQYF. The DNA of the CDR3 is TGTGCCAGCAGCTCGGCTTACGAGCAGTACTTC. The full variable domain, in which reference TRBV5-6 and TRBJ2-7 provide the parts outside the CDR3, is DAGVTQSPTHLIKTRGQQVTLRCSPKSGHDTVSWYQQALGQGPQFIFQYYEEEERQRGNFPDRFSGHQFPNYSSELNVNALLLGDSALYLCASSSAYEQYFGPGTRLTVT.

This clonotype was seen at least ten times. This chain joins TRBV6-2 or TRBV6-3 and TRBJ2-4; TRBD2 matches at 7 bases. The CDR3 contains 13 residues. The V segment lost 6 bases and the J segment 8 bases; nucleotides outside the gene matches: 7. Germline CDR1 reads MNHEY; CDR2 reads SVGEGT. CDR3 protein: CASSRTSRDIQYF. The CDR3 coding sequence is TGTGCCAGCAGCCGGACTAGTAGGGACATTCAGTACTTC.

The chain joins TRBV18 to TRBJ1-6; D call uncertain. Deletions cut 3 bases from V and 10 bases from J, with 4 bases between. CDR1 and CDR2 from the germline V gene are KGHSH and LQKENI. This CDR3 has 11 amino acids. CDR3 region: CASSPGSPLHF. The DNA of the CDR3 is TGTGCCAGCTCACCGGGCTCACCCCTCCACTTT.

This clonotype came up many times. This chain links TRBV20-1 with TRBJ1-5, with D unclear. The CDR3 sequence is 14 residues long. Trimming removed 4 bases from V and 11 bases from J, with 21 bases in between. Per germline, CDR1 DFQATT and CDR2 SNEGSKA (reference sequence). CDR3 amino acids: CSAMSPGLISAQHF. CDR3 coding DNA: TGCAGTGCTATGAGTCCAGGCCTCATATCAGCCCAGCATTTT.

The table lists this clonotype with many counts. V is TRBV6-1 and J is TRBJ2-7; 8 bases are shared with TRBD1. The CDR3 totals 13 residues. Germline assignment: CDR1 MNHNS and CDR2 SASEGT. The ends lost 6 bases at V and 5 bases at J; junction bases unmatched: 6. The CDR3 is CASSRNRGDEQYF. CDR3 DNA: TGTGCCAGCAGCCGGAACAGGGGGGACGAGCAGTACTTC.

This clonotype was picked up many times. The chain is built from TRBV20-1 and TRBJ1-4; perhaps TRBD1 as D (5 bases). The germline gives CDR1 DFQATT, CDR2 SNEGSKA (reference sequence). The CDR3 consists of 12 residues. V was trimmed by 2 bases and J by 8 bases, leaving 9 bases between them. The CDR3 reads CSARQGVEKLFF. The CDR3 DNA is TGCAGTGCTAGACAGGGAGTAGAAAAACTGTTTTTT.

The J gene is TRBJ2-3, the V gene TRBV6-1; perhaps TRBD2 as D (5 bases). Trimming cost V 7 bases and J 2 bases, with 16 bases left between them. CDR1 is MNHNS and CDR2 is SASEGT in the germline V gene. This CDR3 region has 15 residues. This CDR3 reads CASTQREGTTDTQYF. The DNA of the CDR3 is TGTGCCAGCACCCAACGGGAAGGCACCACAGATACGCAGTATTTT.

This clonotype has at least ten counts. This chain joins TRBV7-6 and TRBJ1-3, with a weak D call TRBD1 (6 bases). Looked up from germline, CDR1 is SGHVS and CDR2 is FNYEAQ. The CDR3 has 15 amino acids. V was cut by 2 bases and J by 7 bases, with 15 bases left in between. The CDR3 sequence is CASSLNAGDVNTIYF. CDR3 nucleotide sequence: TGTGCCAGCAGCTTAAATGCAGGGGACGTGAACACCATATATTTT.

The chain employs TRBV7-6 and TRBJ2-1, with D perhaps matching TRBD1 or TRBD2 (5 bases each). The ends were cut back, 4 bases at V and 6 bases at J, with 13 bases in the middle. This CDR3 has 14 residues. From germline, CDR1 is SGHVS and CDR2 FNYEAQ. This CDR3 is CASSWPAGGNEQFF. The CDR3 bases are TGTGCCAGCAGCTGGCCGGCTGGGGGCAATGAGCAGTTCTTC. The full variable domain, rest sourced from reference TRBV7-6 and TRBJ2-1, is GAGVSQSPRYKVTKRGQDVALRCDPISGHVSLYWYRQALGQGPEFLTYFNYEAQQDKSGLPNDRFSAERPEGSISTLTIQRTEQRDSAMYRCASSWPAGGNEQFFGPGTRLTVL.

The CDR3 reads CASSETGLTGELFF. The CDR3 DNA follows: TGTGCCAGCAGTGAAACAGGGTTGACCGGGGAGCTGTTTTTT. The chain joins TRBV2 to TRBJ2-2; possible D gene TRBD1, 6 bases. Trimming took off 2 bases at V and 5 bases at J, with 9 bases between the two ends. Germline loops: CDR1 SNHLY, CDR2 FYNNEI. This CDR3 has 14 amino acids. The full variable domain, completed using reference TRBV2 and TRBJ2-2, is EPEVTQTPSHQVTQMGQEVILRCVPISNHLYFYWYRQILGQKVEFLVSFYNNEISEKSEIFDDQFSVERPDGSNFTLKIRSTKLEDSAMYFCASSETGLTGELFFGEGSRLTVL.

In this sample, this clonotype turned up many times. The gene calls are TRBV23-1 and TRBJ2-5; tentatively, D is TRBD1 (6 bases). TRBV23-1 is an ORF, and what it does is uncertain. This CDR3 is 14 amino acids long. The V end lost 4 bases, the J end lost 2 bases, and 11 bases lay between the germline ends. CDR3 sequence (DNA): TGCGCCAGCAGTCGATTCAGGGGACAAGAGACCCAGTACTTC. Translating it yields CASSRFRGQETQYF.

The genes are TRBV9 and TRBJ1-6; no firm D call. The V and J ends lost 0 bases and 5 bases respectively, with 6 bases between them. In germline, CDR1 is SGDLS, CDR2 YYNGEE. The CDR3 is 14 amino acids. The CDR3 reads CASSVEGNNSPLHF. The CDR3 DNA is TGTGCCAGCAGCGTAGAAGGGAATAATTCACCCCTCCACTTT.

In this sample, this clonotype turned up a few times. The DNA for the CDR3 is TGTGCCAGCAGCTCCGTGGGGCCGCGGGAAAAACTGTTTTTT. Translation gives CASSSVGPREKLFF. The chain links TRBV5-6 to TRBJ1-4; perhaps TRBD1 as D (5 bases). The CDR3 totals 14 residues. The germline gives CDR1 SGHDT, CDR2 YYEEEE. The V end lost 3 bases, the J end lost 8 bases, and 14 bases lay between the germline ends.

The sample holds a few counts of this clonotype. The J gene is TRBJ2-7, the V gene TRBV7-2; D gene uncertain. CDR1 and CDR2 (germline): SGHTA, FQGNSA. This CDR3 is 14 amino acids long. V shed 5 bases and J shed 2 bases, with 13 bases lying between them. The CDR3 spells CASSSRRTAYEQYF. The CDR3 nucleotides are TGTGCCAGCAGCAGCCGACGGACGGCCTACGAGCAGTACTTC.

This clonotype was counted ten times or more. The rearrangement links TRBV29-1 to TRBJ1-1; D call uncertain. CDR1 SQVTM and CDR2 ANQGSEA come from the germline V gene. The CDR3 sequence is 12 residues long. V lost 6 bases and J 1 base, leaving 9 bases between the germline ends. This CDR3 is CSVADGNTEAFF. CDR3 in DNA: TGCAGCGTCGCAGACGGGAACACTGAAGCTTTCTTT.

The V gene is TRBV7-8, the J gene TRBJ1-5, with no clear D. The CDR3 is 15 residues long. The V end lost 4 bases, the J end lost 0 bases, and 10 bases lay between the germline ends. Germline V lookup: CDR1 SGHVS, CDR2 FQNEAQ. The CDR3 spells CASSYRVYSNQPQHF. The CDR3 coding sequence is TGTGCCAGCAGCTACCGGGTGTATAGCAATCAGCCCCAGCATTTT.

In this sample, this clonotype turned up many times. Here the CDR3 reads CASSQRSSYLAGELFF. The CDR3 nucleotides are TGTGCCAGCAGCCAAAGATCCTCTTATTTGGCCGGGGAGCTGTTTTTT. The chain is built from TRBV3-1 and TRBJ2-2; D uncertain. CDR3 length: 16 residues. Trimming cost V 2 bases and J 6 bases, with 16 bases left between them. CDR1 is LGHDT and CDR2 is YNNKEL in the germline V gene (reference sequence).